Below, 27 T cell receptor beta chains from the same sample are listed, as sequenced in a study of T-cell reconstitution after alpha-beta-depleted transplantation in children. Molecular barcoding with unique molecular identifiers was used for the TCRbeta library. TCRdb re-analysed the PCR reads in MiXCR, keeping a single row per CDR3 protein. The table shows around 94,000 distinct CDR3 sequences, with about 6% occurring only once. This specimen consisted of PBMCs, mostly from graft donor cells, obtained 60 days after TCRalphabeta/CD19-depleted stem cell transplant. These receptor sequences come from a female patient aged 2-9 years who had a stem cell transplant for Fanconi anemia, so the T cells may come from the graft donor.

In its sample, this clonotype was seen many times. The genes are TRBV29-1 and TRBJ2-1; no clear D. With 0 bases removed from V and 4 bases from J, the gap between germline ends came to 13 bases. Looked up from germline, CDR1 is SQVTM and CDR2 is ANQGSEA. This CDR3 has 15 amino acids. CDR3 protein: CSVEDNALRYNEQFF. The CDR3 nucleotides are TGCAGCGTTGAAGATAACGCCCTAAGGTACAATGAGCAGTTCTTC.

The sample holds many counts of this clonotype. This sequence joins TRBV10-3 and TRBJ2-5; perhaps TRBD2 as D (5 bases). The CDR3 is 14 residues long. The ends were cut back, 10 bases at V and 2 bases at J, with 17 bases in the middle. In germline, CDR1 is ENHRY, CDR2 SYGVKD. For the CDR3, the DNA is TGTGCCACAAGCCCCGAGGGCAGTCAAGAGACCCAGTACTTC. This sequence encodes CATSPEGSQETQYF.

This clonotype came up many times. J is TRBJ2-4 and V is TRBV7-2; D is perhaps TRBD1 (6 bases). From germline, CDR1 is SGHTA and CDR2 FQGNSA. There are 17 residues in the CDR3. Trimming stripped 5 bases from V and 8 bases from J, with 25 bases between. CDR3 bases: TGTGCCAGCAGCCCGATTCCCCCCAGGGGCGGAGAGGACATTCAGTACTTC. This sequence encodes CASSPIPPRGGEDIQYF.

The J gene is TRBJ2-2, the V gene TRBV6-5; 7 bases fit TRBD1. This CDR3 has 15 amino acids. The junction had 9 bases not matched to a gene; V was cut back by 4 bases and J by 7 bases. Germline CDR1 and CDR2: MNHEY and SVGAGI. The CDR3 here is CASSFSRTGRGELFF. As DNA, the CDR3 is TGTGCCAGCAGTTTTTCAAGGACAGGTCGCGGGGAGCTGTTTTTT.

The gene calls are TRBV5-1 and TRBJ2-2; D is unresolved. V was pared by 0 bases and J by 6 bases, with 15 bases between. This CDR3 region has 16 residues. Germline CDR1 reads SGHRS; CDR2 reads YFSETQ. CDR3 coding DNA: TGCGCCAGCAGCTTGGCTTCAGGTGTGGTAGCCGGGGAGCTGTTTTTT. This encodes CASSLASGVVAGELFF.

This clonotype was seen ten or more times. The V call is TRBV3-1, the J call TRBJ2-7; TRBD2 agrees at 11 bases. The junction had 2 bases not matched to a gene; V was cut back by 1 base and J by 3 bases. The CDR3 covers 15 residues. Germline CDR1 and CDR2: LGHDT and YNNKEL (reference sequence). The CDR3 coding sequence is TGTGCCAGCAGCCAAGCCGGGACTAGCGGCTACGAGCAGTACTTC. Protein sequence: CASSQAGTSGYEQYF.

This clonotype was observed a handful of times. The rearrangement uses TRBV28 and TRBJ2-1; 10 positions agree with TRBD1. The J segment lost 7 bases and the V segment lost 8 bases, leaving 8 bases of the junction unmatched. Germline V gene data show CDR1 as MDHEN and CDR2 as SYDVKM. The CDR3 has 14 residues. CDR3 bases: TGTGCCAGCGAACTTTGGACAGGGGGAAATGAGCAGTTCTTC. Translating it yields CASELWTGGNEQFF. Together with reference TRBV28 and TRBJ2-1, the CDR3 gives the full variable domain: DVKVTQSSRYLVKRTGEKVFLECVQDMDHENMFWYRQDPGLGLRLIYFSYDVKMKEKGDIPEGYSVSREKKERFSLILESASTNQTSMYLCASELWTGGNEQFFGPGTRLTVL.

The chain uses TRBV2 and TRBJ2-7, with TRBD2 matching 7 bases. Germline V gene data show CDR1 as SNHLY and CDR2 as FYNNEI. This CDR3 contains 15 residues. With 8 bases clipped from V and 0 bases from J, the junction kept 10 bases outside the gene matches. CDR3 residues: CASASRLALSYEQYF. The DNA for the CDR3 is TGTGCCAGCGCGAGCAGACTAGCCCTCTCCTACGAGCAGTACTTC.

At least ten counts were recorded for this clonotype. CDR3 in DNA: TGTGCCAGCAGTTTATTAAGGACAGGGTCGGTCGAGCAGTACTTC. Amino acids: CASSLLRTGSVEQYF. The rearrangement links TRBV28 to TRBJ2-7; 8 bases are a match to TRBD1. The CDR3 loop spans 15 amino acids. Germline V gene lookup returns CDR1 MDHEN and CDR2 SYDVKM. J was trimmed by 6 bases and V by 1 base; bases with no gene match: 8.

This sequence joins TRBV28 and TRBJ2-3; D unclear. The CDR3 totals 14 residues. Trimming took 5 bases from V and 0 from J, leaving 9 bases between them. Germline V CDR1 and CDR2: MDHEN, SYDVKM. The CDR3 DNA is TGTGCCAGCAGTCCCCCCCCTAGCACAGATACGCAGTATTTT. It is translated as CASSPPPSTDTQYF.

The chain employs TRBV28 and TRBJ2-5, with TRBD1 matching 12 bases. The ends lost 3 bases at V and 5 bases at J; junction bases unmatched: 19. In germline, CDR1 is MDHEN, CDR2 SYDVKM. The CDR3 length is 20 residues. CDR3 bases: TGTGCCAGCAGTTTGCCGCTGGTACTCGGGACAGGGGGCGCCCCGGAGACCCAGTACTTC. Translated: CASSLPLVLGTGGAPETQYF.

J is TRBJ1-1 and V is TRBV20-1, with 7 bases identical to TRBD1. Trimming removed 5 bases from V and 10 bases from J; junction bases left unmatched: 7. The CDR3 extends over 11 amino acids. Germline loops: CDR1 DFQATT, CDR2 SNEGSKA (reference sequence). The chain's CDR3 is CSAHRGMGAFF. The CDR3 nucleotides read TGCAGTGCTCACAGGGGCATGGGAGCTTTCTTT.

The chain combines TRBV6-2 or TRBV6-3 with TRBJ2-7, with a weak D call TRBD2 (5 bases). Trimming pared 0 bases from V and 2 bases from J, leaving 26 bases between. Germline values: CDR1 MNHEY, CDR2 SVGEGT. The length of the CDR3 is 20 residues. The CDR3 DNA follows: TGTGCCAGCAGTTACTCGAGGGATACCCGGAGAGAAGGCAGCACCTACGAGCAGTACTTC. Amino acid sequence: CASSYSRDTRREGSTYEQYF.

This clonotype is categorized as medium-sized. The chain employs TRBV20-1 and TRBJ2-7; the match to TRBD1 covers 7 bases. Germline V lookup: CDR1 DFQATT, CDR2 SNEGSKA (reference sequence). There are 15 residues in the CDR3. The junction had 13 bases not matched to a gene; V was cut back by 7 bases and J by 1 base. CDR3: CSGTWTGLPSYEQYF. DNA of the CDR3: TGCAGTGGAACCTGGACAGGCCTGCCTTCCTACGAGCAGTACTTC.

Only a few counts were recorded for this clonotype. V gene TRBV10-3 combines with J gene TRBJ2-7; D is ambiguous. V was shortened by 5 bases and J by 4 bases, with 6 bases between the two germline ends. Germline CDR1 reads ENHRY; CDR2 reads SYGVKD. The CDR3 runs to 11 residues. CDR3 amino acids: CAISKSYEQYF. The DNA of the CDR3 is TGTGCCATCAGTAAAAGTTACGAGCAGTACTTC.

The V and J genes are TRBV12-3 or TRBV12-4 and TRBJ2-1; D unclear. The CDR3 extends over 13 amino acids. V was clipped by 3 bases and J by 6 bases, with 9 bases between them. For the CDR3, the DNA is TGTGCCAGCAGTTTGCTAGTGTCCAATGAGCAGTTCTTC. Translated, it gives CASSLLVSNEQFF.

The chain carries TRBV7-8 and TRBJ2-1, with 9 bases matching TRBD1. With V trimmed by 5 bases and J by 6 bases, 8 bases remained unmatched. Germline lookup yields CDR1 SGHVS and CDR2 FQNEAQ. This CDR3 contains 15 residues. The CDR3 loop is CASSPHRGLGNEQFF. The CDR3 nucleotides are TGTGCCAGCAGCCCACACAGGGGGCTTGGCAATGAGCAGTTCTTC.

The table lists this clonotype with many counts. V gene TRBV2 combines with J gene TRBJ2-2; 9 bases map to TRBD2. J gave up 0 bases and V 3 bases, and 2 bases lay outside the gene matches. The CDR3 sequence is 16 residues long. The germline V gene has CDR1 SNHLY and CDR2 FYNNEI. CDR3: CASSERGGTNTGELFF. The CDR3 region has the DNA TGTGCCAGCAGTGAGCGGGGGGGAACGAACACCGGGGAGCTGTTTTTT.

This clonotype was counted many times. The chain recombines TRBV6-1 with TRBJ1-5; no clear D gene. V gave up 6 bases and J gave up 0 bases, with 6 bases separating them. CDR3 length: 13 residues. The germline gives CDR1 MNHNS, CDR2 SASEGT. This CDR3 reads CASSRNSNQPQHF. The CDR3 region has the DNA TGTGCCAGCAGCCGAAATAGCAATCAGCCCCAGCATTTT.

Remarks on this clonotype: One end of the junction is discordant with germline, which a read error may explain. The chain is built from TRBV7-3 and TRBJ2-3; D is unclear. The germline gives CDR1 SGHTA, CDR2 FQGTGA. The CDR3 extends over 13 amino acids. The CDR3 sequence is CASSLITTDTRYF. In nucleotides, the CDR3 is TGTGCCAGCAGCTTAATAACTACAGATACGCGGTATTTT.

J is TRBJ2-4 and V is TRBV5-8; 12 bases line up with TRBD2. In germline, CDR1 is SGHTS, CDR2 YDEGEE. The CDR3 spans 17 residues. V dropped 4 bases and J dropped 6; count of bases not matched to a gene: 11. In DNA, the CDR3 is TGTGCCAGCAGCCCTAGTCCTAGCGGGGGGGCCGGAAACATTCAGTACTTC. It specifies CASSPSPSGGAGNIQYF.

This rearrangement joins TRBV2 to TRBJ2-7; D possibly corresponds to TRBD1 (6 bases). Per the germline V gene, CDR1 is SNHLY and CDR2 is FYNNEI. The CDR3 runs to 14 residues. Trimming shortened V by 6 bases and J by 0 bases, and 12 bases separated the two germline ends. DNA for the CDR3: TGTGCCAGCAGAGCGGACAGAAGCTCCTACGAGCAGTACTTC. Its protein product is CASRADRSSYEQYF.

Ten or more counts support this clonotype. V gene TRBV11-3 combines with J gene TRBJ2-1; TRBD2 agrees at 10 bases. Germline-derived CDR1 and CDR2 are SGHNT and YENEEA. The CDR3 contains 16 residues. V lost 0 bases to trimming and J lost 8 bases; unmatched junction nucleotides: 7. The chain's CDR3 is CASSLDTSGAGHEQFF. CDR3 DNA: TGTGCCAGCAGCTTAGATACTAGCGGGGCTGGGCATGAGCAGTTCTTC.

This clonotype was counted ten times or more. This chain uses TRBV29-1 with TRBJ2-7, with D unclear. CDR3 size: 13 residues. V was trimmed by 6 bases and J by 0 bases, leaving 12 bases between them. Germline V gives CDR1 SQVTM, CDR2 ANQGSEA. For the CDR3, the DNA is TGCAGCGTCGTCACTGGTAGCTCCTACGAGCAGTACTTC. The encoded protein is CSVVTGSSYEQYF.

This clonotype occurred a few times. This chain uses TRBV18 with TRBJ2-1, with 8 bases that match TRBD2. The CDR3 is made up of 19 amino acids. Trimming removed 2 bases from V and 5 bases from J; junction bases left unmatched: 17. Germline lookup yields CDR1 KGHSH and CDR2 LQKENI. The CDR3 loop reads CASSPGTSSNGRVDNEQFF. Here the CDR3 DNA reads TGTGCCAGCTCACCAGGAACTAGCTCGAACGGGAGGGTTGACAATGAGCAGTTCTTC.

This clonotype was seen ten or more times. The chain carries TRBV9 and TRBJ2-5; D is perhaps TRBD1 (5 bases). V was cut by 3 bases and J by 5 bases, with 20 bases left in between. The CDR3 has 16 residues. Germline assignment: CDR1 SGDLS and CDR2 YYNGEE. CDR3: CASSASAAYSGETQYF. The CDR3 coding sequence is TGTGCCAGCAGCGCGAGCGCGGCGTATTCAGGGGAGACCCAGTACTTC.

This chain uses TRBV12-3 or TRBV12-4 with TRBJ1-1; D call uncertain. This CDR3 has 14 amino acids. V was pared by 5 bases and J by 0 bases, with 10 bases between. CDR3 nucleotide sequence: TGTGCCAGCAGTCCCCGGGGTCTGAACACTGAAGCTTTCTTT. Translated: CASSPRGLNTEAFF.